A single sample gave rise to the 13 T cell receptor beta chains below, sequenced in a study of T cell responses to AZD1222 COVID-19 vaccine. Clones were sequenced by immunoSEQ multiplex PCR, and TCRdb holds only the in-frame ones, with some missing. The table records approximately 150,000 clones, around 93% of them present only once. Sequencing was performed on peripheral blood, taken on day 0 of AZD1222 vaccination. The receptors stem from an adult in good health.

The rearrangement joins TRBV7-2 to TRBJ2-1, with 10 nucleotides matching TRBD2. CDR1 is SGHTA, CDR2 FQGNSA, per germline. The ends lost 4 bases at V and 10 bases at J; junction bases unmatched: 10. The CDR3 spans 15 residues. CDR3 coding DNA: TGTGCCAGCAGCTCGGGACAGTCACTAGCGGGAGAGCAGTTCTTC. Residues: CASSSGQSLAGEQFF.

The gene calls are TRBV28 and TRBJ1-2, with D possibly matching TRBD1 (6 bases). The CDR3 is made up of 14 amino acids. The V and J ends lost 2 bases and 6 bases respectively, with 13 bases between them. The V gene's germline CDR1 is MDHEN and CDR2 SYDVKM. CDR3 in amino acids: CASSLQGPRNGYTF. The CDR3 region has the DNA TGTGCCAGCAGTTTACAGGGGCCGCGCAATGGCTACACCTTC.

CDR3 DNA: TGTGCCAGCAGTCCGCAGTCGGGGCGTGAAAAACTGTTTTTT. This sequence encodes CASSPQSGREKLFF. The chain has TRBV6-6 and TRBJ1-4; D is possibly TRBD1 (5 bases). CDR3 length equals 14 residues. Trimming removed 5 bases from V and 7 bases from J, with 14 bases in between. Germline CDR1 MNHNY, CDR2 SVGAGI (reference sequence).

The chain couples TRBV6-2 or TRBV6-3 to TRBJ2-7; 9 bases match TRBD2. V lost 6 bases, J lost 5 bases, and 11 bases stayed unmatched. The CDR3 sequence is 15 residues long. CDR1 is MNHEY and CDR2 is SVGEGT in the germline V gene. CDR3 bases: TGTGCCAGCAGCCGCGCGGGAGGGCCTTTTAACGAGCAGTACTTC. This translates into CASSRAGGPFNEQYF.

V usage is TRBV11-3 and J usage is TRBJ2-5; D is perhaps TRBD1 (6 bases). The CDR3 is 16 residues long. Deletions cut 0 bases from V and 5 bases from J, with 16 bases between. Germline-derived CDR1 and CDR2 are SGHNT and YENEEA. The CDR3 spells CASSLEGGRGRETQYF. The CDR3 bases are TGTGCCAGCAGCTTAGAGGGTGGCAGGGGCCGTGAGACCCAGTACTTC.

The chain uses TRBV6-2 or TRBV6-3 and TRBJ2-2; TRBD2 agrees at 9 bases. The CDR3 sequence is 16 residues long. Trimming at V came to 6 bases and at J to 7 bases, leaving 12 bases not matched to a gene. Germline values: CDR1 MNHEY, CDR2 SVGEGT. CDR3 nucleotide sequence: TGTGCCAGCAGCATGGCGTTAGCGGGAGTAAGCGGGGAGCTGTTTTTT. Amino acids: CASSMALAGVSGELFF.

This sequence joins TRBV28 and TRBJ1-2; D may be TRBD1 (6 bases). The CDR3 is made up of 12 amino acids. V was cut by 7 bases and J by 10 bases, with 16 bases left in between. Per the germline V gene, CDR1 is MDHEN and CDR2 is SYDVKM. CDR3 sequence: CASTGQYLDYTF. The CDR3 bases are TGTGCCAGCACCGGACAGTACCTAGACTACACCTTC.

The genes are TRBV3-1 (or the pseudogene TRBV3-2) and TRBJ1-2, with D tentatively TRBD1 (5 bases). The germline V gene encodes CDR1 LGHDT and CDR2 YNNKEL (reference sequence). The V and J ends lost 4 bases and 5 bases respectively, with 11 bases between them. The CDR3 loop spans 13 amino acids. DNA for the CDR3: TGTGCCAGCAGCCCACCAGGGCGATATGGCTACACCTTC. This encodes CASSPPGRYGYTF.

The chain joins TRBV28 to TRBJ1-2; D remains ambiguous. CDR1 MDHEN and CDR2 SYDVKM come from the germline V gene. This CDR3 spans 13 amino acids. The germline V and J ends were trimmed by 11 bases and 1 base, with 14 bases remaining between them. The CDR3 region is CAAAGKVNYGYTF. CDR3 sequence (DNA): TGTGCCGCGGCCGGGAAAGTTAACTATGGCTACACCTTC.

This clone showed up just once. V gene TRBV5-5 combines with J gene TRBJ1-4; D ambiguous. The germline V and J ends were trimmed by 1 base and 2 bases, with 12 bases remaining between them. CDR1 and CDR2 (germline): SGHKS, YYEKEE (reference sequence). The CDR3 consists of 16 residues. The CDR3: CASSLIGGGTNEKLFF. CDR3 coding DNA: TGTGCCAGCAGCTTGATCGGCGGAGGGACTAATGAAAAACTGTTTTTT.

The chain carries TRBV3-1 (or the pseudogene TRBV3-2) and TRBJ1-1; D unclear. The germline V gene has CDR1 LGHDT and CDR2 YNNKEL (reference sequence). V dropped 5 bases and J dropped 6 bases, with 13 bases sitting between them. The CDR3 runs to 13 residues. In DNA, the CDR3 is TGTGCCAGCAGCTCCCTCCTGGCAGCTGAAGCTTTCTTT. It encodes CASSSLLAAEAFF.

This chain joins TRBV7-2 and TRBJ1-1; the D gene is possibly TRBD1 (6 bases). V lost 1 base, J lost 10 bases, and 19 bases lay in between. The germline gives CDR1 SGHTA, CDR2 FQGNSA. The length of the CDR3 is 15 residues. CDR3 amino acids: CASSLDFRQESVAFF. CDR3 in DNA: TGTGCCAGCAGCTTAGATTTTAGACAGGAGTCCGTAGCTTTCTTT.

The chain couples TRBV28 to TRBJ1-2, with TRBD1 as a possible D gene (5 bases). V was trimmed by 3 bases and J by 4 bases, leaving 9 bases between them. Germline lookup yields CDR1 MDHEN and CDR2 SYDVKM. The CDR3 runs to 13 residues. The CDR3 sequence: CASSFQGLYGYTF. CDR3 nucleotides: TGTGCCAGCAGTTTTCAGGGACTCTATGGCTACACCTTC.